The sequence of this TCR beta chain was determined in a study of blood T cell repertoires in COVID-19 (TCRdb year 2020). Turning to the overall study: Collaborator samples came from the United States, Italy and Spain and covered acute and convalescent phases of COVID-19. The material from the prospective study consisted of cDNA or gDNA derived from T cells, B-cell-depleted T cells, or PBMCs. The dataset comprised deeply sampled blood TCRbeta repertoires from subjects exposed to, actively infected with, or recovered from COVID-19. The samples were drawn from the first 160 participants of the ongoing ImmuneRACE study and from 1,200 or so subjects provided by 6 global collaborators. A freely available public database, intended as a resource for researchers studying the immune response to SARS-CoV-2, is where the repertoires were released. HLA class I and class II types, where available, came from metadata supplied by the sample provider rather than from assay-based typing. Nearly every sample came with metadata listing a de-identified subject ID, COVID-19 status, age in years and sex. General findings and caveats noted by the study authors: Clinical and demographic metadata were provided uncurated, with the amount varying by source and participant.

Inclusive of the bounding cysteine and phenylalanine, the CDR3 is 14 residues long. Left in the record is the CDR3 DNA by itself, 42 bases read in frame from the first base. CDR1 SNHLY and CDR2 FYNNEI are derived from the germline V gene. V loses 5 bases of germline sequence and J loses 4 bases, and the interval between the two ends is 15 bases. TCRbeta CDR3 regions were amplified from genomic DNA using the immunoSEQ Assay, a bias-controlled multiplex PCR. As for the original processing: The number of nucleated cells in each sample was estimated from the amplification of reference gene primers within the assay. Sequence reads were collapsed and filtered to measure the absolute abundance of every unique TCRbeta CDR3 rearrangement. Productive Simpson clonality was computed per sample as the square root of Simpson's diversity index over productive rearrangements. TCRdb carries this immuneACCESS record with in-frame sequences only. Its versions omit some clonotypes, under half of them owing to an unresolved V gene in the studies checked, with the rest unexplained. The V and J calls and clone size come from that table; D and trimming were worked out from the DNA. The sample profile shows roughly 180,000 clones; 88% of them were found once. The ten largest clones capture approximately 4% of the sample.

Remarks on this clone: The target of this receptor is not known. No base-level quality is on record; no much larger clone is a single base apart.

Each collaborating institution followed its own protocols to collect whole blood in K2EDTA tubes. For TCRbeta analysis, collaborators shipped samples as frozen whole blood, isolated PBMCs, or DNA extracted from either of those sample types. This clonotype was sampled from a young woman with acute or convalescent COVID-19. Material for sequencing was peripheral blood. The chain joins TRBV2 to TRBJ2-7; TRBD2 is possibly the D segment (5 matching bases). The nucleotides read TGTGCCAGCAGTCAAATCCGGGAATCATACGAGCAGTACTTC. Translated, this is CASSQIRESYEQYF.